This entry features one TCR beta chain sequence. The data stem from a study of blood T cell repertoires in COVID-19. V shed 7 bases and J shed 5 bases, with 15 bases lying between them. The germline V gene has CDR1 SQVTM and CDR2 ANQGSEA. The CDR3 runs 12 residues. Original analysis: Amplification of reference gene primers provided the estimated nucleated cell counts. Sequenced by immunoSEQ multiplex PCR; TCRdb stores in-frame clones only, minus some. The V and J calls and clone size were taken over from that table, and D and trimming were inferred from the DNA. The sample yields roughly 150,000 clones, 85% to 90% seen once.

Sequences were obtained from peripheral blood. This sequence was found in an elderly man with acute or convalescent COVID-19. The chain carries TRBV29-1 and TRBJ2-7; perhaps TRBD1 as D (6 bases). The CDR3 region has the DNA TGCAGCGCAACGACAGGAGGCGACGAGCAGTACTTC. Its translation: CSATTGGDEQYF.